The clone carrying this T cell receptor beta chain came up many times. TCR beta CDR3 sequences were amplified from RNA transcripts. The study used the HTBI primer set for a first-round RT-PCR of the TCR CDR3. TCRdb recomputed calls from the multiplex PCR reads with MiXCR, one row per CDR3 protein. This table holds around 350,000 distinct CDR3 sequences, approximately 13% found once. Hyperthyroidism patients were newly diagnosed, had disease duration under 2 months, and were aged 18 to 65 years. Exclusion of patients followed from uncontrolled infection, other autoimmune disease, pregnancy or lactation. Isolation of PBMCs was performed on 9.5 to 10 ml fresh peripheral blood. The data belong to a study of T cells in Graves' hyperthyroidism and ophthalmopathy. Study in general: Any treatment followed the collection of peripheral blood at initial diagnosis.

CDR1 is KGHDR, CDR2 SFDVKD, per germline. This CDR3 comprises 14 residues. V lost 5 bases and J lost 0, with 8 bases in between. Sequencing used blood. This receptor was identified in a woman between 18 and 30 years old with Graves' hyperthyroidism. The chain carries TRBV24-1 and TRBJ2-3; possibly TRBD2 for D (5 bases). The CDR3: CATSGAGSTDTQYF. The CDR3 DNA follows: TGTGCCACCAGTGGCGCGGGTAGCACAGATACGCAGTATTTT.